This T cell receptor (beta chain) was retrieved from a study of CXCR3-negative and CXCR3-positive naive CD8 T cells. Study results and limitations: CXCR3-positive naive cells carried more hydrophobic TRB CDR3s than CXCR3-negative naive cells did.

It was by 5' RACE with UMI labels that the TRB cDNA libraries were prepared. Each CDR3 protein gets one entry in TCRdb, which reprocessed the 5' RACE reads and gives no DNA. The ten most abundant clones cover around 0.38% of a sample with over 95,000 distinct CDR3 sequences. Comment on this clonotype: Its specificity is unknown.

The source material was naive CXCR3+ CD8+ T cells from blood. Specified subset: CD45RO-CCR7+CD27+CD95- naive CD8+ T cells expressing CXCR3 (TNR3+). This sequence was found in a human donor in good health. Some clones in this sample may be carry-over from other donors' samples.

This CDR3 reads CASSHQYGTVPPGELFF. J is TRBJ2-2 and V is TRBV11-3; TCRdb gives TRBD1 as the D gene, but with no DNA this cannot be confirmed. The CDR3 runs 17 residues. CDR1 SGHNT and CDR2 YENEEA come from the germline V gene.